A selection of T cell receptor beta chains follows, all from one sample in a study of early T cells in non-severe SARS-CoV-2 infection. TCRdb used MiXCR to reprocess the 5' RACE reads, holding one entry per CDR3 protein. The sample holds about 64,000 distinct CDR3 sequences; around 13% are singletons and the top ten take about 4.2%. The sample consisted of whole blood. The origin of the receptors is an adult who was a healthcare worker with PCR-confirmed SARS-CoV-2 infection or an uninfected control (not recorded which). Each CDR3 is given with its conserved first and last residue. Each record gives: clone size, J gene, D gene, V gene, CDR3 DNA, CDR3 protein. D genes are given only for firm matches. Clone size is shown for a subset of rows, as once, few, many or a class of expanded clone.

abundance: many
j_gene: TRBJ2-6
d_gene: .
v_gene: TRBV7-9
CDR3nt: TGTGCCAGCAGACCACAGGGATCCTCTGGGGCCAACGTCCTGACTTTC
CDR3aa: CASRPQGSSGANVLTF

abundance: many
j_gene: TRBJ1-5
d_gene: .
v_gene: TRBV12-3/TRBV12-4
CDR3nt: TGTGCCAGCAGTCTTCATCAGCCCCAGCATTTT
CDR3aa: CASSLHQPQHF

abundance: few
j_gene: TRBJ1-1
d_gene: .
v_gene: TRBV2
CDR3nt: TGTGCCAGCATGCAGAACCGGGCCAACACTGAAGCTTTCTTT
CDR3aa: CASMQNRANTEAFF

abundance: few
j_gene: TRBJ2-7
d_gene: TRBD1
v_gene: TRBV6-6
CDR3nt: TGTGCCAGCAGTTACGCCGGACAGGGGAACAACATGTTCTACGAGCAGTACTTC
CDR3aa: CASSYAGQGNNMFYEQYF

abundance: few
j_gene: TRBJ2-7
d_gene: TRBD1
v_gene: TRBV19
CDR3nt: TGTGCCAGTAGTCCTGGACAGGGGGGACAATACGAGCAGTACTTC
CDR3aa: CASSPGQGGQYEQYF

abundance: many
j_gene: TRBJ1-1
d_gene: TRBD1
v_gene: TRBV5-4
CDR3nt: TGTGCCAGCAGCTCAGGGGGGGACACTGAAGCTTTCTTT
CDR3aa: CASSSGGDTEAFF

abundance: many
j_gene: TRBJ2-7
d_gene: .
v_gene: TRBV15
CDR3nt: TGTGCCACCAGCAGAGAGGGGAGCCCCCAGGGCTACGAGCAGTACTTC
CDR3aa: CATSREGSPQGYEQYF

abundance: .
j_gene: TRBJ2-7
d_gene: .
v_gene: TRBV7-2
CDR3nt: TGTGCCAGCAGCTTGGCGGACGCGCTCCACGAGCAGTACTTC
CDR3aa: CASSLADALHEQYF

abundance: .
j_gene: TRBJ2-4
d_gene: TRBD1
v_gene: TRBV3-1
CDR3nt: TGTGCCAGCAGCCAAAGGGGTCCAGGGGGCGAAAACTTC
CDR3aa: CASSQRGPGGENF

abundance: .
j_gene: TRBJ2-5
d_gene: .
v_gene: TRBV2
CDR3nt: TGTGCCAGCAGTGGAGGGACGGGACAAGAGACCCAGTACTTC
CDR3aa: CASSGGTGQETQYF

abundance: many
j_gene: TRBJ1-5
d_gene: .
v_gene: TRBV3-1
CDR3nt: TGTGCCAGCAGTTCAGGGTGGGGGTATCAGCCCCAGCATTTT
CDR3aa: CASSSGWGYQPQHF

abundance: .
j_gene: TRBJ1-1
d_gene: .
v_gene: TRBV6-6
CDR3nt: TGTGCCAGCAGCCGGGACTTGACTGAAGCTTTCTTT
CDR3aa: CASSRDLTEAFF

abundance: .
j_gene: TRBJ1-1
d_gene: .
v_gene: TRBV6-1
CDR3nt: TGTGCCAGCAGTGAAGCTTTCTTT
CDR3aa: CASSEAFF

abundance: few
j_gene: TRBJ2-7
d_gene: .
v_gene: TRBV10-3
CDR3nt: TGTGCCATCAAGGGCGGAACCTACGAGCAGTACTTC
CDR3aa: CAIKGGTYEQYF

abundance: many
j_gene: TRBJ1-2
d_gene: .
v_gene: TRBV9
CDR3nt: TGTGCCAGCAGCTCATTTATCGCCTATGGCTACACCTTC
CDR3aa: CASSSFIAYGYTF

abundance: many
j_gene: TRBJ2-2
d_gene: .
v_gene: TRBV5-8
CDR3nt: TGTGCCAGCAGCCCCGGGACCACGAACACCGGGGAGCTGTTTTTT
CDR3aa: CASSPGTTNTGELFF

abundance: .
j_gene: TRBJ2-3
d_gene: .
v_gene: TRBV7-7
CDR3nt: TGTGCTAGCAGCCTGGCAGAGGGCACAGATACGCAGAATTTT
CDR3aa: CASSLAEGTDTQNF

abundance: many
j_gene: TRBJ2-1
d_gene: TRBD1
v_gene: TRBV6-2/TRBV6-3
CDR3nt: TGTGCCAGCAGTTACCCTGTCGGGACAGGGGTCAATGAGCAGTTCTTC
CDR3aa: CASSYPVGTGVNEQFF

abundance: .
j_gene: TRBJ1-4
d_gene: .
v_gene: TRBV5-1
CDR3nt: TGCGCCAGCAGCTCCGACAGAGGAAATGAAAAACTGTTTTTT
CDR3aa: CASSSDRGNEKLFF

abundance: .
j_gene: TRBJ1-3
d_gene: TRBD1
v_gene: TRBV9
CDR3nt: TGTGCCAGCAGCTCCACCCGGGGACAGGCGACTGGAAACACCATATATTTT
CDR3aa: CASSSTRGQATGNTIYF

abundance: .
j_gene: TRBJ2-4
d_gene: TRBD1
v_gene: TRBV7-9
CDR3nt: TGTGCCAGCAGCTCGACAGGGGGCACGGACATTCAGTACTTC
CDR3aa: CASSSTGGTDIQYF

abundance: .
j_gene: TRBJ1-6
d_gene: .
v_gene: TRBV2
CDR3nt: TGTGCCAGCAGTGGACGGGCCCAGGTGAATTCACCCCTCCACTTT
CDR3aa: CASSGRAQVNSPLHF

abundance: .
j_gene: TRBJ2-3
d_gene: TRBD2
v_gene: TRBV7-2
CDR3nt: TGTGCCAGCAGCTTCCTAGCGGGGGCAGATACGCAGTATTTT
CDR3aa: CASSFLAGADTQYF

abundance: .
j_gene: TRBJ1-1
d_gene: .
v_gene: TRBV12-3/TRBV12-4
CDR3nt: TGTGCCAGCAAGAGAACGGTAACGACTGAAGCTTTCTTT
CDR3aa: CASKRTVTTEAFF

abundance: .
j_gene: TRBJ2-1
d_gene: TRBD2
v_gene: TRBV24-1
CDR3nt: TGTGCCACCAGTTATGGCTCATCGGCTAGCGGGGCCAATGAGCAGTTCTTC
CDR3aa: CATSYGSSASGANEQFF

abundance: few
j_gene: TRBJ1-1
d_gene: TRBD1
v_gene: TRBV9
CDR3nt: TGTGCCAGCAGCCCTCAGGGGGGGTGGACTGAAGCTTTCTTT
CDR3aa: CASSPQGGWTEAFF

abundance: .
j_gene: TRBJ2-7
d_gene: .
v_gene: TRBV28
CDR3nt: TGTGCCAGCACATCTAGCTCCTATAGCTCCTACGAGCAGTACTTC
CDR3aa: CASTSSSYSSYEQYF

abundance: many
j_gene: TRBJ1-1
d_gene: .
v_gene: TRBV19
CDR3nt: TGTGCCATCGGCGGCGCCATGAACACTGAAGCTTTCTTT
CDR3aa: CAIGGAMNTEAFF

abundance: few
j_gene: TRBJ1-2
d_gene: TRBD1
v_gene: TRBV29-1
CDR3nt: TGCAGCTTCGGGACAGCGAACTATGGCTACACCTTC
CDR3aa: CSFGTANYGYTF

abundance: .
j_gene: TRBJ1-1
d_gene: .
v_gene: TRBV20-1
CDR3nt: TGCAGTGTAGGGCCAGGGGAGAACACTGAAGCTTTCTTT
CDR3aa: CSVGPGENTEAFF